This entry concerns a single T cell receptor (beta chain). These data are taken from a study of identical twins. cDNA carried unique molecular identifiers, and a universal primer site was added by template switching. Using its own MiXCR run on the 5' RACE reads, TCRdb lists one record per CDR3 protein. This repertoire shows approximately 1.8 million distinct CDR3 sequences, about 32% found once; its top ten account for under 0.35%. Among all donors, each was a healthy Caucasian. V lost 1 base to trimming and J lost 3 bases, with 15 bases between them. There are 15 residues in the CDR3. Germline V gene lookup returns CDR1 SQVTM and CDR2 ANQGSEA.

The sample consisted of cord blood. This TCR was sampled from a newborn girl in good health. The V and J genes are TRBV29-1 and TRBJ1-2; D may be TRBD1 (6 bases). The CDR3 DNA is TGCAGCGTTGAAGGGCCCCAAGGGGGGTACTATGGCTACACCTTC. Protein product: CSVEGPQGGYYGYTF.